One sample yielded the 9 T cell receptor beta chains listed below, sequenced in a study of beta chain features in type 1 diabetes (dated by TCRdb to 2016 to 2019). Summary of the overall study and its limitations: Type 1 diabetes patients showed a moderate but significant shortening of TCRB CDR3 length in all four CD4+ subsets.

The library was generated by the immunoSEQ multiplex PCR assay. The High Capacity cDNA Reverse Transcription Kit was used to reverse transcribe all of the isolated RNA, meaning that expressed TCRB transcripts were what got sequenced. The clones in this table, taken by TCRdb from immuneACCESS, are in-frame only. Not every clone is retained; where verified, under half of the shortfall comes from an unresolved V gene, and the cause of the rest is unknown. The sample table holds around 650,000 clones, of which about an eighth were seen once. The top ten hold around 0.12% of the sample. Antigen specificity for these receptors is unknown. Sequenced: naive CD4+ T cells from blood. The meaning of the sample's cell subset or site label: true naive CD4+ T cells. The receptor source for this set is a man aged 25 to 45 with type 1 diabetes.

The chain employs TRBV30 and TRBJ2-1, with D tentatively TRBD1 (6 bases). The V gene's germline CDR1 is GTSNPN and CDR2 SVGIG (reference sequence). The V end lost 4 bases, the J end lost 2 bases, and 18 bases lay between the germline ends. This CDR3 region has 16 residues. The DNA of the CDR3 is TGTGCCTGGAAAGGGCCGCCAGGGGATCCCTACAATGAGCAGTTCTTC. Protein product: CAWKGPPGDPYNEQFF.

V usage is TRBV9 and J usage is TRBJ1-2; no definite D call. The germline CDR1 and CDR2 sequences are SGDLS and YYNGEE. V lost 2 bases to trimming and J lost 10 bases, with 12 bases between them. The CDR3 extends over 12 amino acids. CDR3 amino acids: CASSVIYGHYTF. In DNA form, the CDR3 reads TGTGCCAGCAGCGTTATCTACGGGCACTACACCTTC.

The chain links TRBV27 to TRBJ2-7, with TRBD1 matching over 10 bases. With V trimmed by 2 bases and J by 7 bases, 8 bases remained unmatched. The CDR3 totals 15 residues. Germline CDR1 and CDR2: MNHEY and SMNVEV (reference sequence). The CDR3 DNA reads TGTGCCAGCAGTTTACTTGGGACAGGGGTCGGGGAGCAGTACTTC. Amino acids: CASSLLGTGVGEQYF.

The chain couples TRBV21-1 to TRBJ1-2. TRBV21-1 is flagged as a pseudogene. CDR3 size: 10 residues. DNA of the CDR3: TGTAGCGGGACAGAATATGGCTACACCTTC. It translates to CSGTEYGYTF.

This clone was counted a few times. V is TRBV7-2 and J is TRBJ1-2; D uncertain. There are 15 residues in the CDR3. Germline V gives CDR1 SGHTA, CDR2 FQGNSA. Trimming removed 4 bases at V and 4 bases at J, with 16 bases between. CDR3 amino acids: CASSSNWASGYGYTF. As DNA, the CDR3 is TGTGCCAGCAGCTCCAACTGGGCGTCCGGCTATGGCTACACCTTC.

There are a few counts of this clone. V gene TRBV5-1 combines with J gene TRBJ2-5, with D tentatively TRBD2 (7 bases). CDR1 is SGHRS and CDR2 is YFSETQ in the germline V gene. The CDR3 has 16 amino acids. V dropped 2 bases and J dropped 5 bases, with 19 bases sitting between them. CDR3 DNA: TGCGCCAGCAGCTTAAGGATCGGACAGCGGGACGAGACCCAGTACTTC. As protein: CASSLRIGQRDETQYF.

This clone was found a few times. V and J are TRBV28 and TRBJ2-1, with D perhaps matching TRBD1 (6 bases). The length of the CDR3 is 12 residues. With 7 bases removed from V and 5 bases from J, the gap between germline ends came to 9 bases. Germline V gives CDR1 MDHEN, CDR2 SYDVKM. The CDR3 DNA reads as TGTGCCAGCACACAGGGAGACAATGAGCAGTTCTTC. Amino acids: CASTQGDNEQFF.

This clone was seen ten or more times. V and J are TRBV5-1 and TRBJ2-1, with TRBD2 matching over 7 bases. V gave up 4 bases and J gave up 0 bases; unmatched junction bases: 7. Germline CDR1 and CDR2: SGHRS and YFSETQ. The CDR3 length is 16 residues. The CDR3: CASSTRDYRSYNEQFF. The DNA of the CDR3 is TGCGCCAGCAGCACCCGGGACTACCGCTCCTACAATGAGCAGTTCTTC.

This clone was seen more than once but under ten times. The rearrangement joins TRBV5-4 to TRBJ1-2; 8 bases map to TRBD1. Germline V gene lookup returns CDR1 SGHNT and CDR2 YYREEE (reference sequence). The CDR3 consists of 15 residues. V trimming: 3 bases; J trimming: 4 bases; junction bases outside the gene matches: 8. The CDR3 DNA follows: TGTGCCAGCAGCTCAAGCGTCACAGGGGGCTATGGCTACACCTTC. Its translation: CASSSSVTGGYGYTF.